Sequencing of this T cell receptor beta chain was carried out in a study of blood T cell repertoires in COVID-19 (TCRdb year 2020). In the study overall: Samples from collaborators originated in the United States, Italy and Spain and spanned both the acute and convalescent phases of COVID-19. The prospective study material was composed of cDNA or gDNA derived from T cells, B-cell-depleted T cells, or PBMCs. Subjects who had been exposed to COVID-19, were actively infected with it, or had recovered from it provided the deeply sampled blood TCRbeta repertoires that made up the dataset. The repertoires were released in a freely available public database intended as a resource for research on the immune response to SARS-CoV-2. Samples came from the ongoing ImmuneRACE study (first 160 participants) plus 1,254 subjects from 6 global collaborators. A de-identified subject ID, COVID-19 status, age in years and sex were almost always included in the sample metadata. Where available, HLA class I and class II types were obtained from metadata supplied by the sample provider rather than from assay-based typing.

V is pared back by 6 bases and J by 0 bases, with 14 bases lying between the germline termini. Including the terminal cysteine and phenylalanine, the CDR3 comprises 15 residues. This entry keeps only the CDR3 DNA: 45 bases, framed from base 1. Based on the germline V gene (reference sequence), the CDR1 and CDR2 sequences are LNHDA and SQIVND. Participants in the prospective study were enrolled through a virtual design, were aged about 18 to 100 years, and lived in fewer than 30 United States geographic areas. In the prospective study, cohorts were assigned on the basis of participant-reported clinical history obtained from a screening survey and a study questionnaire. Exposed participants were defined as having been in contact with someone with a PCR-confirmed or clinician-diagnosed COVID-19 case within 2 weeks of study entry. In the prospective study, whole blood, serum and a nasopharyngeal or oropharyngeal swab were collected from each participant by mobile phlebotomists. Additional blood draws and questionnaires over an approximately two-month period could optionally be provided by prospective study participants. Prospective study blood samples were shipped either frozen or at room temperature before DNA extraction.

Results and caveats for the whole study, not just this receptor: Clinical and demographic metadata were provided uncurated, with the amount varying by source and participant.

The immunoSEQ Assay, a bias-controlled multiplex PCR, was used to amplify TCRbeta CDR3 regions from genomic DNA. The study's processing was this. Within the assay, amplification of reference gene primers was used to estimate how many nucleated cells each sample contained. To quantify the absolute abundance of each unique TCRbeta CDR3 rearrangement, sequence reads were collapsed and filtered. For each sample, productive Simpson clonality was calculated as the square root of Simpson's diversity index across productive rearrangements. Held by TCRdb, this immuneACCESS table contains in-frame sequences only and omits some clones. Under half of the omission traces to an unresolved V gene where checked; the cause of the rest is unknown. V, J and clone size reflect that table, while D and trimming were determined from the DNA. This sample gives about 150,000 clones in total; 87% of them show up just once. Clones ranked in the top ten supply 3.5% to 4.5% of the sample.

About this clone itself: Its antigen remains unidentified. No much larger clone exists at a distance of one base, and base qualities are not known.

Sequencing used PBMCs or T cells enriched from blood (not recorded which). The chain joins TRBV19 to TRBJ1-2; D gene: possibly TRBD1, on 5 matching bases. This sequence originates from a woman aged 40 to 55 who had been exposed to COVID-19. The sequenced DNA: TGTGCCAGTAGGGGGGGGAGAGCTTCTAACTATGGCTACACCTTC. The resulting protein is CASRGGRASNYGYTF. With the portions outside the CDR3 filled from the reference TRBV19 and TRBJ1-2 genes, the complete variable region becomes DGGITQSPKYLFRKEGQNVTLSCEQNLNHDAMYWYRQDPGQGLRLIYYSQIVNDFQKGDIAEGYSVSREKKESFPLTVTSAQKNPTAFYLCASRGGRASNYGYTFGSGTRLTVV.